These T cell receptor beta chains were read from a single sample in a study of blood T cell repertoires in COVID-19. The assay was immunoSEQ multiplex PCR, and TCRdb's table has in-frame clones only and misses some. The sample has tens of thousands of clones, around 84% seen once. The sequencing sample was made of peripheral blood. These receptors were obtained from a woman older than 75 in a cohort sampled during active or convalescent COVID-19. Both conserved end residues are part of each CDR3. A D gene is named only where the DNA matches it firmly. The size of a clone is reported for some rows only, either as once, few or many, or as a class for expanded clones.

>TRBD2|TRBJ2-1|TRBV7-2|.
TGTGCCAGCATGGGAGGGTGGGTACATTCCTACAATGAGCAGTTCTTC
CASMGGWVHSYNEQFF
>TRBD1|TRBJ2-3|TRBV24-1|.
TGTGCCACCAGTGACACGGACAGGTCTACCACAGATACGCAGTATTTT
CATSDTDRSTTDTQYF
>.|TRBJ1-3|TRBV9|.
TGTGCCAGCAGCAAATTGCAGGGAGGTCCTGGAAACACCATATATTTT
CASSKLQGGPGNTIYF
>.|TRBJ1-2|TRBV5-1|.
TGCGCCAGCAGCTTGGACAGTAACTATGGCTACACCTTC
CASSLDSNYGYTF
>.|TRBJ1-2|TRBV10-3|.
TGTGCCATCACTTTCGGGGAAAAGGGCTATGGCTACACCTTC
CAITFGEKGYGYTF
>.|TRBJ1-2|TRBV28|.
TGTGCCAGCAGTTTACAGGCCGTAGTCTATGGCTACACCTTC
CASSLQAVVYGYTF
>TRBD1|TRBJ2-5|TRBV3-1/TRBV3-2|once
TGTGCCAGCAGCCAGTCCGGGACAGGGAGACAGACCCAGTACTTC
CASSQSGTGRQTQYF
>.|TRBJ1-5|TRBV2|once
TGTGCCAGCAGTAAGGGGTACGGTGGCAATCAGCCCCAGCATTTT
CASSKGYGGNQPQHF
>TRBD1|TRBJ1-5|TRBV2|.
TGTGCCAGCAGTGCCCGGGACAGACTTCAGCCCCAGCATTTT
CASSARDRLQPQHF
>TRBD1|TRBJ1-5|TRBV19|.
TGTGCCAGTAGTGGGACAGGGGTCGGTCAGCCCCAGCATTTT
CASSGTGVGQPQHF
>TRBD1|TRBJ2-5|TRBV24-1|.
TGTGCCACGAACAGGGGCTTCGGGGAGACCCAGTACTTC
CATNRGFGETQYF
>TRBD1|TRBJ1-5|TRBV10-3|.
TGTGCCGCTGGGACAGGGGGCCATCAGCCCCAGCATTTT
CAAGTGGHQPQHF
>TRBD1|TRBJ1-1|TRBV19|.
TGTGCCAGTAGAAACAGGGGTTTTGGGAACACTGAAGCTTTCTTT
CASRNRGFGNTEAFF
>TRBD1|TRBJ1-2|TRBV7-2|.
TGTGCCAGCAGCAAGACTGAGGGACAGGTATTCGGCTACACCTTC
CASSKTEGQVFGYTF
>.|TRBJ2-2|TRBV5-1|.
TGCGCCAGCAGCCTCCTGGGAGACACCGGGGAGCTGTTTTTT
CASSLLGDTGELFF
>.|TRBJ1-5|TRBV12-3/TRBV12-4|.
TGTGCCAGCAGTTTTGGGGGGAATCAGCCCCAGCATTTT
CASSFGGNQPQHF
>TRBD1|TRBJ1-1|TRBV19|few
TGTGCCAGTAGTATAACAACAGGGGGCTCTGAAGCTTTCTTT
CASSITTGGSEAFF
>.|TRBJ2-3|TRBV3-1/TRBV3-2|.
TGTGCCAGCAGCCTTGCGGGCCTAGCGCAGTATTTT
CASSLAGLAQYF
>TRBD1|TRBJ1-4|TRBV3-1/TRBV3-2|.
TGTGCCAGCAGCCAAGGGACAGGCCCAAATGAAAAACTGTTTTTT
CASSQGTGPNEKLFF
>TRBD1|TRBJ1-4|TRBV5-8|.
TGTGCCAGCAGCCTGGGGGACAGGGGGAATGAAAAACTGTTTTTT
CASSLGDRGNEKLFF
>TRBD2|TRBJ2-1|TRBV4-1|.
TGCGCCAGCAGCCAGGTAGCGGGCCGTAAGTTCTATGAGCAGTTCTTC
CASSQVAGRKFYEQFF
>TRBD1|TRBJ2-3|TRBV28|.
TGTGCCAGCAGTCCTCAGGGGGTTGGATCAACAGATACGCAGTATTTT
CASSPQGVGSTDTQYF
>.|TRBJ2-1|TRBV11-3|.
TGTGCCAGCAGCCCTCTAGGTTTTGGTGAGCAGTTCTTC
CASSPLGFGEQFF
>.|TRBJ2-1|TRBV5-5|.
TGTGCCAGCAGCTGGGGTAGCGCGAGCTCCTACAATGAGCAGTTCTTC
CASSWGSASSYNEQFF
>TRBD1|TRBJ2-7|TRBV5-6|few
TGTGCCAGCAGCCCGGACAGGTACGAGCAGTACTTC
CASSPDRYEQYF
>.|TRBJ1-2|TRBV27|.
TGTGCCAGCAGTTTGCTTGGGGGGAATAACTATGGCTACACCTTC
CASSLLGGNNYGYTF
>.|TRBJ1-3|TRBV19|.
TGTGCCAGTAGCGAAACAGAGTTCTCTGGAAACACCATATATTTT
CASSETEFSGNTIYF
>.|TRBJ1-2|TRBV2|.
TGTGCCAGCACAGTCGGGGCGGGGAGTCCCGGCTACACCTTC
CASTVGAGSPGYTF
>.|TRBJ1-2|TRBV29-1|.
TGCAGCGTAGGACAGAACTATGGCTACACCTTC
CSVGQNYGYTF
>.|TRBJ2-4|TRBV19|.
TGTGCCAGTAGTACGACAGGTCAAAACATTCAGTACTTC
CASSTTGQNIQYF
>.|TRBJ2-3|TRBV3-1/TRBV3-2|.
TGTGCCAGCGTTCCCTCGTCTGACTCTTTCATGGTATTT
CASVPSSDSFMVF
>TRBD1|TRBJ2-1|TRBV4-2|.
TGTGCCAGCAGCCAAGATCAGGGACAGGGGGCGAAGAATGAGCAGTTCTTC
CASSQDQGQGAKNEQFF
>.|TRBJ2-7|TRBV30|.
TGTGCCTGGGCGCAGGGCGCTTACGAGCAGTACTTC
CAWAQGAYEQYF
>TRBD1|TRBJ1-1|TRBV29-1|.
TGCAGCGGCAGGGGGTCGAACACTGAAGCTTTCTTT
CSGRGSNTEAFF
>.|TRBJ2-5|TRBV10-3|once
TGTGCCATCAGGGTGGGGGACTCGGAGACCCAGTACTTC
CAIRVGDSETQYF
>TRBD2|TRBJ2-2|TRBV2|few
TGTGCCAGCAGCGAGAGACCTTCTAGCGGGAGTTCGTCCGGGGAGCTGTTTTTT
CASSERPSSGSSSGELFF
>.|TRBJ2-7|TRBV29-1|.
TGCAGCGTTGGAAACACCGCCTACGAGCAGTACTTC
CSVGNTAYEQYF
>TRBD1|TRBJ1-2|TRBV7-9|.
TGTGCCAGCAGCCTGACAGGGCTACCGGAACGCTACACCTTC
CASSLTGLPERYTF
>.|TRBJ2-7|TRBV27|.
TGTGCCAGCCCCCGGGTCAGGGAAAACGAGCAGTACTTC
CASPRVRENEQYF
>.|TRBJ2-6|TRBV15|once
TGTGCCACCAGCAACCAACTCAATTCAGGGGCCAACGTCCTGACTTTC
CATSNQLNSGANVLTF
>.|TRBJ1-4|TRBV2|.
TGTGCCAGCAGTGAAAGGGAGAAAGAAAAACTGTTTTTT
CASSEREKEKLFF
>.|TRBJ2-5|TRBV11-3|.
TGTGCCAGCAGCTTTAACGGTCGAGAGACCCAGTACTTC
CASSFNGRETQYF
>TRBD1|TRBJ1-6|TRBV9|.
TGTGCCAGCAGCCTAAGGCAGGGGGCTGGTATGGATTCACCCCTCCACTTT
CASSLRQGAGMDSPLHF
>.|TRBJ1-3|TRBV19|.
TGTGCCAGTAGTCCGACTTACTCTGGAAACACCATATATTTT
CASSPTYSGNTIYF
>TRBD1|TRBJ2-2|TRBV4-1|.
TGCGCCAGCAGTTCACTTCCGGGACAGACCGGGGAGCTGTTTTTT
CASSSLPGQTGELFF